The sequence of this T cell receptor (beta chain) was determined in a study of T cell responses to AZD1222 COVID-19 vaccine. Of note for this clone: Its antigen is unidentified.

Profiled with immunoSEQ multiplex PCR; TCRdb holds only in-frame clones, not every one. The sample records about 100,000 clones, about nine tenths being singletons. Regarding the study as a whole: The donors showed a predominance of white British ancestry and of females, with possible underestimation of clonal diversity. With dominance at 160-218 and 743-854, vaccine-associated CD4 TCRs spanned spike.

The sequenced sample was peripheral blood, obtained on day 0 of AZD1222 vaccination. The receptor's source is an adult in good health.

CDR3 residues: CASSLAVGGTQYF. The CDR3 DNA is TGTGCCAGCAGCTTAGCTGTCGGAGGGACCCAGTACTTC. This chain uses TRBV7-2 with TRBJ2-5; TRBD2 might be the D (5 bases). The V gene lost 0 bases and the J gene lost 7 bases, with 9 bases spanning the gap. This CDR3 has 13 residues. Germline V gene sequence: CDR1 SGHTA, CDR2 FQGNSA.